This passage covers 6 T cell receptor beta chains from one sample sequenced in a study of OX40 agonist ivuxolimab in advanced cancers. TCRdb's copy holds only in-frame clones and misses some; the assay was immunoSEQ multiplex PCR. The sample contains roughly 58,000 clones, roughly 85% of which appear only once. The sequencing used CD4+ or CD8+ T cells sorted from blood, collected in a trial of the OX40 agonist ivuxolimab. These receptors all stem from an adult with an advanced solid tumor such as melanoma, head and neck, liver or kidney cancer.

This rearrangement joins TRBV15 to TRBJ1-4, with TRBD1 matching over 11 bases. V shed 2 bases, J shed 5 bases, and the junction held 7 bases outside the gene matches. CDR1 is LNHNV and CDR2 is YYDKDF in the germline V gene (reference sequence). This CDR3 region has 17 residues. In nucleotides, the CDR3 is TGTGCCACCAGCAGACGGACAGGGGGCCTGGGAAATGAAAAACTGTTTTTT. Residues: CATSRRTGGLGNEKLFF.

V gene TRBV11-2 combines with J gene TRBJ2-7, with 7 bases lining up with TRBD2. V gave up 4 bases and J gave up 7 bases; unmatched junction bases: 7. Germline CDR1 is SGHAT and CDR2 is FQNNGV. This CDR3 spans 13 amino acids. The CDR3 spells CASSSSRRGEQYF. DNA of the CDR3: TGTGCCAGCAGCTCCTCCAGGCGGGGGGAGCAGTACTTC.

The chain employs TRBV10-3 and TRBJ1-4, with 8 nucleotides matching TRBD1. Germline V gives CDR1 ENHRY, CDR2 SYGVKD. The CDR3 runs 17 residues. The trim removed 6 bases at V and 3 bases at J, leaving 12 bases unmatched. CDR3 in DNA: TGTGCCATCAGGGCGGGCCACGGACAGGGCCCTAATGAAAAACTGTTTTTT. It codes for CAIRAGHGQGPNEKLFF.

This clone showed up just a few times. V is TRBV4-1 and J is TRBJ2-5; D perhaps matches TRBD1 (5 bases). CDR1 is MGHRA, CDR2 YSYEKL, per germline. V lost 1 base, J lost 2 bases, and 8 bases lay in between. The CDR3 covers 14 residues. This CDR3 reads CASSQGGHQETQYF. The CDR3 DNA reads TGCGCCAGCAGCCAAGGTGGACATCAAGAGACCCAGTACTTC.

This chain uses TRBV18 with TRBJ2-7; a possible D gene is TRBD2 (6 bases). The CDR3 runs 12 residues. Deletions cut 6 bases from V and 6 bases from J, with 12 bases between. Looked up from germline, CDR1 is KGHSH and CDR2 is LQKENI. CDR3 DNA sequence: TGTGCCAGCTCCCCGACTAGTAGCGAGCAGTACTTC. Amino acids: CASSPTSSEQYF.

The chain joins TRBV28 to TRBJ1-1, with 8 bases that match TRBD1. Germline V gene data show CDR1 as MDHEN and CDR2 as SYDVKM. V was pared by 5 bases and J by 7 bases, with 18 bases of the junction left unmatched. The CDR3 runs 17 residues. The CDR3 DNA sequence: TGTGCCAGCAGTCCGACGTTAGCGGACAGGGACGGAGGTGAAGCTTTCTTT. It translates to CASSPTLADRDGGEAFF.